Below are 29 T cell receptor beta chains sequenced from a single sample in a study of OX40 agonist ivuxolimab in advanced cancers. Generated by immunoSEQ multiplex PCR, the TCRdb table keeps only in-frame clones and is missing some. Here the sample spans more than 50,000 clones, around 83% being singletons. The material was CD4+ or CD8+ T cells sorted from blood, obtained in a trial of the OX40 agonist ivuxolimab. Receptor source: an adult with an advanced solid tumor such as melanoma, head and neck, liver or kidney cancer.

The chain carries TRBV11-1 and TRBJ1-2, with a possible D match to TRBD1 (5 bases). V lost 1 base and J 2 bases, leaving 5 bases between the germline ends. CDR3 length: 13 residues. Germline CDR1 SGHAT, CDR2 FQDESV (reference sequence). The CDR3 nucleotides read TGTGCCAGCAGCTTAGGACAGAACTATGGCTACACCTTC. It codes for CASSLGQNYGYTF. Using reference TRBV11-1 and TRBJ1-2 for the parts outside the CDR3, the full variable domain is EAEVAQSPRYKITEKSQAVAFWCDPISGHATLYWYRQILGQGPELLVQFQDESVVDDSQLPKDRFSAERLKGVDSTLKIQPAELGDSAMYLCASSLGQNYGYTFGSGTRLTVV.

The chain has TRBV30 and TRBJ2-3, with TRBD2 matching 8 bases. The CDR3 is made up of 17 amino acids. Germline assignment: CDR1 GTSNPN and CDR2 SVGIG (reference sequence). Germline trimming cut 2 bases from V and 3 bases from J; bases unmatched to any gene: 13. DNA of the CDR3: TGTGCCTGGAGTTATAGCGGGGCTCCCCGGGGGACAGATACGCAGTATTTT. It codes for CAWSYSGAPRGTDTQYF.

This clone was counted once. The chain employs TRBV11-2 and TRBJ1-4; D is unresolved. The V gene lost 0 bases and the J gene lost 8 bases, with 13 bases spanning the gap. The CDR3 has 15 residues. Germline V gives CDR1 SGHAT, CDR2 FQNNGV. In nucleotides, the CDR3 is TGTGCCAGCAGCTTAGAACAGCCTATAAACGAAAAACTGTTTTTT. This gives the protein CASSLEQPINEKLFF.

The CDR3 DNA is TGTGCCAGCAGCGCCGGGGGGTATAGCAATCAGCCCCAGCATTTT. Its protein product is CASSAGGYSNQPQHF. The rearrangement uses TRBV9 and TRBJ1-5; perhaps TRBD1 as D (5 bases). The V gene lost 3 bases and the J gene lost 0 bases, with 10 bases spanning the gap. The CDR3 spans 15 residues. Germline CDR1 and CDR2: SGDLS and YYNGEE.

V and J are TRBV6-1 and TRBJ2-7; tentative D call: TRBD1 (6 bases). CDR1 is MNHNS, CDR2 SASEGT, per germline. CDR3 size: 14 residues. Trimming took off 6 bases at V and 0 bases at J, with 12 bases between the two ends. This chain's CDR3 is CASSVDSSSYEQYF. The CDR3 nucleotides are TGTGCCAGCAGCGTGGACAGTAGCTCCTACGAGCAGTACTTC.

The rearrangement joins TRBV5-1 to TRBJ2-6; the D gene is possibly TRBD2 (6 bases). Trimming shortened V by 4 bases and J by 2 bases, and 13 bases separated the two germline ends. In germline, CDR1 is SGHRS, CDR2 YFSETQ. The CDR3 has 16 amino acids. The CDR3 is CASSGGGAAGANVLTF. Written as DNA, the CDR3 is TGCGCCAGCAGCGGGGGAGGAGCCGCTGGGGCCAACGTCCTGACTTTC.

The gene calls are TRBV5-1 and TRBJ1-4; maybe TRBD1 (5 bases). V lost 4 bases and J 4 bases, leaving 11 bases between the germline ends. Germline CDR1 reads SGHRS; CDR2 reads YFSETQ. The CDR3 consists of 14 residues. The CDR3 sequence: CASSLGAGNEKLFF. In DNA, the CDR3 is TGCGCCAGCAGCCTAGGGGCCGGTAATGAAAAACTGTTTTTT.

The chain recombines TRBV28 with TRBJ2-7; D ambiguous. The CDR3 totals 11 residues. From germline, CDR1 is MDHEN and CDR2 SYDVKM. Trimming took off 6 bases at V and 3 bases at J, with 6 bases between the two ends. The DNA for the CDR3 is TGTGCCAGCAGCACGCTCTACGAGCAGTACTTC. It yields the protein CASSTLYEQYF. The entire variable domain, with the rest obtained from reference TRBV28 and TRBJ2-7, is as follows: DVKVTQSSRYLVKRTGEKVFLECVQDMDHENMFWYRQDPGLGLRLIYFSYDVKMKEKGDIPEGYSVSREKKERFSLILESASTNQTSMYLCASSTLYEQYFGPGTRLTVT.

This chain joins TRBV4-2 and TRBJ2-1; D uncertain. This CDR3 is built from 15 residues. CDR1 is LGHNA, CDR2 YNFKEQ, per germline. The V gene lost 1 base and the J gene lost 1 base, with 8 bases spanning the gap. The CDR3 bases are TGTGCCAGCAGCCAAGCCGGCGGATCCTACAATGAGCAGTTCTTC. The encoded protein is CASSQAGGSYNEQFF.

The CDR3 region has the DNA TGTGCCAGCAGCTTCGCAGGGGAAGGTAATGAAAAACTGTTTTTT. Amino acid sequence: CASSFAGEGNEKLFF. J is TRBJ1-4 and V is TRBV5-5; D is possibly TRBD1 (6 bases). CDR3 size: 15 residues. Trimming pared 2 bases from V and 4 bases from J, leaving 12 bases between. From germline, CDR1 is SGHKS and CDR2 YYEKEE (reference sequence).

This chain uses TRBV2 with TRBJ2-6; 7 nucleotides line up with TRBD1. V dropped 6 bases and J dropped 0; count of bases not matched to a gene: 5. CDR1 and CDR2 from the germline V gene are SNHLY and FYNNEI. The CDR3 is 16 residues long. The CDR3 region has the DNA TGTGCCAGCAGCCGGGACAGCTTCTCTGGGGCCAACGTCCTGACTTTC. It specifies CASSRDSFSGANVLTF.

J is TRBJ2-2 and V is TRBV4-1, with no clear D. The CDR3 has 15 residues. Germline-derived CDR1 and CDR2 are MGHRA and YSYEKL. Trimming cost V 4 bases and J 0 bases, with 9 bases left between them. In DNA, the CDR3 is TGCGCCAGCAGCCGGGCAGCGACGAACACCGGGGAGCTGTTTTTT. It codes for CASSRAATNTGELFF.

The genes are TRBV6-1 and TRBJ2-7; the match to TRBD1 covers 7 bases. The germline V gene encodes CDR1 MNHNS and CDR2 SASEGT. With V trimmed by 4 bases and J by 5 bases, 8 bases remained unmatched. The length of the CDR3 is 14 residues. The CDR3 sequence is CASSASGQMNEQYF. CDR3 in DNA: TGTGCCAGCAGTGCCTCGGGACAGATGAACGAGCAGTACTTC.

V usage is TRBV15 and J usage is TRBJ2-1; no reliable D call. The germline CDR1 and CDR2 sequences are LNHNV and YYDKDF (reference sequence). The CDR3 has 11 amino acids. The V gene lost 3 bases and the J gene lost 7 bases, with 4 bases spanning the gap. CDR3 coding DNA: TGTGCCACCAGCAGGAGGAATGAGCAGTTCTTC. Translated: CATSRRNEQFF.

This clone came up a few times. The V and J genes are TRBV4-3 and TRBJ2-1; 7 positions match TRBD2. The CDR3 consists of 13 residues. Germline CDR1 and CDR2: LGHNA and YSLEER. V shed 3 bases and J 9 bases; nucleotides not matched to a gene: 5. CDR3 nucleotides: TGCGCCAGCAGCCATCTTCCGGGGGGTGAGCAGTTCTTC. Encoded protein: CASSHLPGGEQFF.

Regarding this clone: This is likely a read error, given that the CDR3 carries no conserved phenylalanine or tryptophan at its end. This sequence joins TRBV6-6 and TRBJ1-2; TRBD1 agrees at 7 bases. The germline CDR1 and CDR2 sequences are MNHNY and SVGAGI (reference sequence). The CDR3 spans 16 residues. V gave up 0 bases and J gave up 8 bases; unmatched junction bases: 12. DNA of the CDR3: TGTGCCAGCAGTTACTCGAGACGGGACAGCATTAGGGGCTACACCCTC. Its protein is CASSYSRRDSIRGYTL.

Only one count was recorded for this clone. V usage is TRBV14 and J usage is TRBJ1-4; 8 bases agree with TRBD1. Germline V gives CDR1 SGHDN, CDR2 FVKESK. With V trimmed by 0 bases and J by 5 bases, 2 bases remained unmatched. The CDR3 runs 15 residues. The DNA of the CDR3 is TGTGCCAGCAGCCAAGAACAGGGGGTGAATGAAAAACTGTTTTTT. Amino acids: CASSQEQGVNEKLFF.

This chain uses TRBV5-1 with TRBJ2-6; the D is unclear. V was shortened by 0 bases and J by 2 bases, with 6 bases between the two germline ends. Germline CDR1 is SGHRS and CDR2 is YFSETQ. CDR3 size: 15 residues. The CDR3 here is CASSLDATGANVLTF. For the CDR3, the DNA is TGCGCCAGCAGCTTGGATGCGACTGGGGCCAACGTCCTGACTTTC.

The chain couples TRBV9 to TRBJ2-1; 7 positions match TRBD1. The CDR3 has 20 residues. The germline V gene encodes CDR1 SGDLS and CDR2 YYNGEE. V trimming: 3 bases; J trimming: 0 bases; junction bases outside the gene matches: 18. The CDR3 here is CASSAVGVIQGVSSYNEQFF. In DNA, the CDR3 is TGTGCCAGCAGCGCCGTAGGCGTTATCCAGGGGGTGAGCTCCTACAATGAGCAGTTCTTC.

The chain joins TRBV5-6 to TRBJ2-5, with a weak D call TRBD2 (5 bases). Judging by the DNA end, TRBJ2-7 fits better; the J call may be wrong. Germline CDR1 is SGHDT and CDR2 is YYEEEE. CDR3 length equals 13 residues. As DNA, the CDR3 is TGTGCCAGCAGCTTTTCGGGAACCTACGAGCAGTACTTC. This translates into CASSFSGTYEQYF.

The gene calls are TRBV10-3 and TRBJ1-1; D gene ambiguous. Trimming removed 0 bases from V and 4 bases from J, with 15 bases in between. CDR1 is ENHRY, CDR2 SYGVKD, per germline. The CDR3 sequence is 16 residues long. The CDR3 loop reads CAISESLGYPITEAFF. CDR3 coding DNA: TGTGCCATCAGTGAGTCGTTGGGGTACCCTATCACTGAAGCTTTCTTT.

This chain links TRBV6-5 with TRBJ1-2; D not certain. There are 13 residues in the CDR3. V lost 6 bases to trimming and J lost 8 bases, with 16 bases between them. Germline loops: CDR1 MNHEY, CDR2 SVGAGI. DNA of the CDR3: TGTGCCAGCAGCACCTCCTCCGATGCGGGCTACACCTTC. It translates to CASSTSSDAGYTF.

The chain joins TRBV15 to TRBJ1-1; unclear D gene. Trimming left V 0 bases short and J 9 bases short, with 11 bases between. This CDR3 is 13 amino acids long. Germline V CDR1 and CDR2: LNHNV, YYDKDF (reference sequence). This chain's CDR3 is CATSRDDPEQAFF. The CDR3 DNA is TGTGCCACCAGCAGAGACGACCCGGAACAAGCTTTCTTT.

The rearrangement uses TRBV5-1 and TRBJ2-1; possible D gene TRBD2, 5 bases. CDR3 length: 16 residues. Per germline, CDR1 SGHRS and CDR2 YFSETQ. Between the trimmed V and J ends, which lost 4 bases and 7 bases, there was a span of 21 bases. The CDR3 coding sequence is TGCGCCAGCAGCGGAGGAAGCCCGGGGTCACCGAATGAGCAGTTCTTC. Translating gives CASSGGSPGSPNEQFF.

The chain uses TRBV29-1 and TRBJ2-7, with no clear D. V lost 3 bases and J 6 bases, leaving 9 bases between the germline ends. This CDR3 is 11 amino acids long. Germline V lookup: CDR1 SQVTM, CDR2 ANQGSEA. CDR3 DNA sequence: TGCAGCGTTGAGGTGGCAGGCGAGCAGTACTTC. Its protein product is CSVEVAGEQYF.

The V and J genes are TRBV19 and TRBJ2-2, with D possibly TRBD2 on 6 matching bases. Per germline, CDR1 LNHDA and CDR2 SQIVND (reference sequence). The CDR3 loop spans 16 amino acids. The ends were cut back, 5 bases at V and 6 bases at J, with 19 bases in the middle. The chain's CDR3 is CASSPRGGSLAGELFF. The CDR3, as DNA: TGTGCCAGTAGTCCCCGGGGAGGATCGTTAGCCGGGGAGCTGTTTTTT.

V is TRBV7-9 and J is TRBJ1-2; D perhaps matches TRBD1 (5 bases). Germline CDR1 is SEHNR and CDR2 is FQNEAQ (reference sequence). The CDR3 covers 15 residues. Trimming left V 6 bases short and J 3 bases short, with 17 bases between. The CDR3 nucleotides are TGTGCCAGCAGAATGGGGGGAGCAGAACACTATGGCTACACCTTC. Residues: CASRMGGAEHYGYTF.

This chain joins TRBV5-6 and TRBJ1-3; D ambiguous. V was shortened by 0 bases and J by 0 bases, with 7 bases between the two germline ends. The V gene's germline CDR1 is SGHDT and CDR2 YYEEEE. This CDR3 has 15 amino acids. This CDR3 is CASSLGLFSGNTIYF. Written as DNA, the CDR3 is TGTGCCAGCAGCTTGGGACTGTTCTCTGGAAACACCATATATTTT.

The chain recombines TRBV19 with TRBJ2-3; maybe TRBD1 (8 bases). The CDR3 spans 18 residues. Trimming stripped 5 bases from V and 4 bases from J, with 25 bases between. Germline CDR1 reads LNHDA; CDR2 reads SQIVND (reference sequence). CDR3 bases: TGTGCCAGTAGTCCGAGGACAGGGCGTGCGGGAGAGGCAGATACGCAGTATTTT. As protein: CASSPRTGRAGEADTQYF.